This passage covers 21 T cell receptor beta chains from one sample sequenced in a study of blood T cell repertoires in COVID-19. Libraries were prepared by immunoSEQ multiplex PCR; TCRdb keeps only in-frame clonotypes and omits some of them. The sample has about 270,000 clones, about 91% seen once. Sequencing was performed on PBMCs or T cells enriched from blood (not recorded which). These receptors all come from a woman aged 40 to 49 with acute COVID-19.

This chain connects TRBV28 to TRBJ2-1; tentative D call: TRBD2 (5 bases). Trimming removed 7 bases from V and 4 bases from J, with 17 bases in between. This CDR3 is built from 15 residues. CDR1 is MDHEN and CDR2 is SYDVKM in the germline V gene. CDR3 in DNA: TGTGCCAGCACAAGAGAAGGGAGTTTTTACAATGAGCAGTTCTTC. Its protein is CASTREGSFYNEQFF.

This sequence joins TRBV11-3 and TRBJ1-1, with a tentative D call TRBD1 (5 bases). From germline, CDR1 is SGHNT and CDR2 YENEEA. The CDR3 loop spans 15 amino acids. V was cut by 5 bases and J by 0 bases, with 13 bases left in between. CDR3 sequence (DNA): TGTGCCAGCAGCAACCAGGGTAGTCTGAACACTGAAGCTTTCTTT. Translated, it gives CASSNQGSLNTEAFF.

This rearrangement joins TRBV28 to TRBJ2-7; weak D call: TRBD1 (6 bases). V gave up 11 bases and J gave up 2 bases, with 19 bases separating them. Germline V gene data show CDR1 as MDHEN and CDR2 as SYDVKM. This CDR3 region has 14 residues. The CDR3 DNA reads as TGTGCCGCAGGGGTTACCAACCCTCCCTACGAGCAGTACTTC. Its protein is CAAGVTNPPYEQYF.

The rearrangement links TRBV25-1 to TRBJ1-5; D is unresolved. From germline, CDR1 is MGHDK and CDR2 SYGVNS. V shed 5 bases and J shed 0 bases, with 8 bases lying between them. The CDR3 spans 14 residues. Here the CDR3 DNA reads TGTGCCAGCAGTACCCGGGGTAGCAATCAGCCCCAGCATTTT. Translation: CASSTRGSNQPQHF.

The CDR3 region has the DNA TGCGCCAGCAGCCTTCGGACAGGGGGGAACAATTCACCCCTCCACTTT. Protein product: CASSLRTGGNNSPLHF. The gene calls are TRBV4-1 and TRBJ1-6; 10 nucleotides line up with TRBD1. Germline values: CDR1 MGHRA, CDR2 YSYEKL. Unmatched junction bases numbered 7, after V lost 4 bases and J lost 7 bases. The CDR3 consists of 16 residues.

The V gene is TRBV30, the J gene TRBJ1-5; TRBD1 matches 8 bases. CDR1 is GTSNPN and CDR2 is SVGIG in the germline V gene (reference sequence). This CDR3 has 13 residues. After removal of 4 bases from V and 7 bases from J, the junction contained 6 bases not matched to a gene. The CDR3 here is CAWNAGGAQPQHF. As DNA, the CDR3 is TGTGCCTGGAACGCAGGGGGCGCCCAGCCCCAGCATTTT.

The chain couples TRBV6-5 to TRBJ2-7, with D unclear. V lost 2 bases, J lost 2 bases, and 13 bases lay in between. The CDR3 loop spans 15 amino acids. From germline, CDR1 is MNHEY and CDR2 SVGAGI. The CDR3 loop reads CASSYVGFSTYEQYF. Written as DNA, the CDR3 is TGTGCCAGCAGTTACGTCGGGTTCTCTACCTACGAGCAGTACTTC.

This chain links TRBV27 with TRBJ1-5; the D is unclear. With 3 bases removed from V and 4 bases from J, the gap between germline ends came to 10 bases. The CDR3 has 14 amino acids. Germline V gene sequence: CDR1 MNHEY, CDR2 SMNVEV (reference sequence). The CDR3 here is CASSLEGLNQPQHF. The CDR3 bases are TGTGCCAGCAGTTTGGAGGGATTAAATCAGCCCCAGCATTTT.

The V gene is TRBV30, the J gene TRBJ1-5, with D possibly being TRBD1 (6 bases). This CDR3 is 12 amino acids long. The germline V gene encodes CDR1 GTSNPN and CDR2 SVGIG (reference sequence). V lost 0 bases and J 8 bases, leaving 8 bases between the germline ends. CDR3 loop: CAWSVEGEPQHF. DNA for the CDR3: TGTGCCTGGAGTGTAGAGGGGGAGCCCCAGCATTTT.

This chain connects TRBV5-8 to TRBJ1-5; weak D call: TRBD1 (5 bases). CDR3 length: 13 residues. Germline V gives CDR1 SGHTS, CDR2 YDEGEE. Trimming took 4 bases from V and 10 from J, leaving 15 bases between them. CDR3 nucleotides: TGTGCCAGCAGCGCCGATTACAGGCGACCCCAGCATTTT. Translated, it gives CASSADYRRPQHF.

This chain connects TRBV7-9 to TRBJ2-3, with TRBD2 identical over 8 bases. The CDR3 extends over 14 amino acids. Germline V gene lookup returns CDR1 SEHNR and CDR2 FQNEAQ (reference sequence). V dropped 5 bases and J dropped 9; count of bases not matched to a gene: 10. This chain's CDR3 is CASSNAGGVRTQYF. The CDR3 DNA is TGTGCCAGCAGCAATGCGGGAGGAGTTAGAACGCAGTATTTT.

This sequence joins TRBV12-3 or TRBV12-4 and TRBJ1-2, with 7 nucleotides matching TRBD1. The CDR3 loop spans 13 amino acids. Germline trimming cut 6 bases from V and 8 bases from J; bases unmatched to any gene: 9. The CDR3 coding sequence is TGTGCCAGCAGCACGACAGGGATTCGAGGCTACACCTTC. Amino acid sequence: CASSTTGIRGYTF.

The chain uses TRBV18 and TRBJ1-1, with 7 bases identical to TRBD1. Germline V gene lookup returns CDR1 KGHSH and CDR2 LQKENI. This CDR3 is 13 amino acids long. V shed 0 bases and J 11 bases; nucleotides not matched to a gene: 6. In DNA, the CDR3 is TGTGCCAGCTCACCACCGGAGGGGGCTCGGGCTTTCTTT. It specifies CASSPPEGARAFF.

This chain uses TRBV7-9 with TRBJ2-3; a weak D match, TRBD2 (6 bases). The CDR3 runs 12 residues. Germline loops: CDR1 SEHNR, CDR2 FQNEAQ (reference sequence). Trimming took off 6 bases at V and 8 bases at J, with 12 bases between the two ends. The DNA of the CDR3 is TGTGCCAGCAGGGGGCCTAGCGTTACGCAGTATTTT. It translates to CASRGPSVTQYF.

The chain combines TRBV2 with TRBJ2-6; D gene ambiguous. From germline, CDR1 is SNHLY and CDR2 FYNNEI. Trimming shortened V by 4 bases and J by 13 bases, and 14 bases separated the two germline ends. This CDR3 comprises 13 residues. The CDR3 reads CASSGLDGAVLTF. In DNA form, the CDR3 reads TGTGCCAGCAGTGGATTAGACGGAGCGGTCCTGACTTTC.

This chain links TRBV6-6 with TRBJ1-2, with 10 bases lining up with TRBD1. V lost 2 bases and J lost 7; bases outside the gene matches: 4. The CDR3 sequence is 14 residues long. The germline V gene has CDR1 MNHNY and CDR2 SVGAGI (reference sequence). In nucleotides, the CDR3 is TGTGCCAGCAGTTACGAGGGACAGGGGTTTGGCTACACCTTC. It specifies CASSYEGQGFGYTF.

V usage is TRBV6-5 and J usage is TRBJ2-7; 8 bases line up with TRBD1. CDR3 length: 12 residues. The V gene's germline CDR1 is MNHEY and CDR2 SVGAGI. V was pared by 9 bases and J by 5 bases, with 6 bases of the junction left unmatched. The CDR3 region has the DNA TGTGCCAGTTATGACAGGGGTCACGAGCAGTACTTC. It encodes CASYDRGHEQYF.

The V and J genes are TRBV24-1 and TRBJ2-3, with TRBD1 identical over 8 bases. The CDR3 covers 13 residues. Germline V gene lookup returns CDR1 KGHDR and CDR2 SFDVKD. V gave up 10 bases and J gave up 3 bases; unmatched junction bases: 5. The CDR3 region has the DNA TGTGCCACAGGACAGGGTAATACAGATACGCAGTATTTT. Protein product: CATGQGNTDTQYF.

This rearrangement joins TRBV5-6 to TRBJ2-7; TRBD1 agrees at 9 bases. Germline CDR1 and CDR2: SGHDT and YYEEEE. Losses at the gene ends were 4 bases for V and 5 bases for J; bases not matched to a gene: 10. The CDR3 is made up of 15 amino acids. The DNA for the CDR3 is TGTGCCAGCAGCCCGAGCTGGGACAGGGCGGACGAGCAGTACGTC. Residues: CASSPSWDRADEQYV.

J is TRBJ2-7 and V is TRBV10-3, with 10 bases lining up with TRBD2. V shed 6 bases and J 4 bases; nucleotides not matched to a gene: 9. CDR3 length equals 15 residues. Looked up from germline, CDR1 is ENHRY and CDR2 is SYGVKD. CDR3 nucleotides: TGTGCCATCAGGTCAGCGGGAGGGCCTATGTACGAGCAGTACTTC. Translated, it gives CAIRSAGGPMYEQYF.

The chain joins TRBV6-2 or TRBV6-3 to TRBJ2-1; no reliable D call. The CDR3 has 18 amino acids. The germline gives CDR1 MNHEY, CDR2 SVGEGT. Between the trimmed V and J ends, which lost 1 base and 1 base, there was a span of 17 bases. The CDR3, as DNA: TGTGCCAGCAGTTACTTTTCCTCGACCCTCGGGTCCTACAATGAGCAGTTCTTC. This translates into CASSYFSSTLGSYNEQFF.